The next 29 T cell receptor beta chains were all read from a single sample in a study of shared clonotypes between healthy human individuals. TCRdb keeps only in-frame clones here, not all; method: immunoSEQ multiplex PCR. Among about 480,000 clones listed, 60% to 80% were seen once. Sample: PBMCs. Receptors originate from a woman aged 40-49 years in good health. Some clones in this sample may be carry-over from other donors' samples.

CDR3 DNA: TGTGCCAGCAGCTTAGTCGGAGGACGGTCAAATGAAAAACTGTTTTTT. The encoded protein is CASSLVGGRSNEKLFF. The V call is TRBV11-2, the J call TRBJ1-4; unclear D gene. Germline lookup yields CDR1 SGHAT and CDR2 FQNNGV. This CDR3 spans 16 amino acids. The V and J ends lost 1 base and 5 bases respectively, with 14 bases between them.

The chain recombines TRBV7-9 with TRBJ2-5, with a tentative D call TRBD2 (5 bases). V gave up 1 base and J gave up 2 bases, with 11 bases separating them. Per the germline V gene, CDR1 is SEHNR and CDR2 is FQNEAQ (reference sequence). The CDR3 runs to 15 residues. The CDR3 protein is CASSLVLGGQETQYF. CDR3 bases: TGTGCCAGCAGCTTAGTTTTGGGCGGGCAAGAGACCCAGTACTTC.

The V and J genes are TRBV19 and TRBJ2-7; 7 nucleotides align to TRBD1. The CDR3 is 15 residues long. The germline CDR1 and CDR2 sequences are LNHDA and SQIVND (reference sequence). V lost 2 bases to trimming and J lost 0 bases; unmatched junction nucleotides: 4. The DNA of the CDR3 is TGTGCCAGTAGTATAACCGGGACAGTCTCCTACGAGCAGTACTTC. Protein: CASSITGTVSYEQYF.

As DNA, the CDR3 is TGTGCCAGCAGTTTTGATGGAGGTCGAAACATTCAGTACTTC. Translated, it gives CASSFDGGRNIQYF. The chain uses TRBV28 and TRBJ2-4, with a weak D call TRBD2 (5 bases). The CDR3 consists of 14 residues. Germline CDR1 reads MDHEN; CDR2 reads SYDVKM. V was trimmed by 3 bases and J by 6 bases, leaving 12 bases between them.

V usage is TRBV5-1 and J usage is TRBJ2-1; D is unresolved. V was shortened by 0 bases and J by 3 bases, with 7 bases between the two germline ends. This CDR3 is 14 amino acids long. Germline V gene lookup returns CDR1 SGHRS and CDR2 YFSETQ. DNA of the CDR3: TGCGCCAGCAGCTTGGAGGCCCGCTACAATGAGCAGTTCTTC. Amino acids: CASSLEARYNEQFF.

This clone was detected only a few times. The genes are TRBV21-1 and TRBJ2-7. TRBV21-1 is designated a pseudogene. The CDR3 is 11 residues long. In nucleotides, the CDR3 is TGTGCCAGCAGCAAAGAGGACGAGCAGTACTTC. This codes for CASSKEDEQYF.

CDR3 region: CASSNLIRGRNYGYTF. For the CDR3, the DNA is TGTGCCAGCAGCAACTTGATCCGGGGCAGAAACTATGGCTACACCTTC. This chain joins TRBV21-1 and TRBJ1-2. TRBV21-1 is an annotated pseudogene. The CDR3 extends over 16 amino acids.

This clone was counted once. The V gene is TRBV19, the J gene TRBJ2-1, with 9 bases matching TRBD2. The CDR3 totals 14 residues. Germline V gene sequence: CDR1 LNHDA, CDR2 SQIVND (reference sequence). Trimming at V came to 6 bases and at J to 11 bases, leaving 11 bases not matched to a gene. CDR3 sequence reads: CASRGSSGSSKQFF. In DNA, the CDR3 is TGTGCCAGTAGGGGTAGTAGCGGGAGTTCTAAGCAGTTCTTC.

The chain combines TRBV21-1 with TRBJ2-5; the table's D call TRBD2 went unverified against the DNA. TRBV21-1 is noted as a pseudogene. CDR3 length: 12 amino acids. The CDR3 region is CASSKARETQYF. The CDR3 DNA reads as TGTGCCAGCAGCAAAGCTCGTGAGACCCAGTACTTC.

The J gene is TRBJ1-1, the V gene TRBV5-1, with D possibly matching TRBD1 (5 bases). V was trimmed by 0 bases and J by 1 base, leaving 10 bases between them. There are 15 residues in the CDR3. The germline V gene has CDR1 SGHRS and CDR2 YFSETQ. CDR3 amino acids: CASSLVGPENTEAFF. CDR3 bases: TGCGCCAGCAGCTTGGTGGGACCGGAGAACACTGAAGCTTTCTTT.

This clone was seen a handful of times. The chain links TRBV11-2 to TRBJ1-1; possible D gene TRBD1, 6 bases. This CDR3 has 13 residues. The germline CDR1 and CDR2 sequences are SGHAT and FQNNGV. Deletions cut 5 bases from V and 7 bases from J, with 14 bases between. The chain's CDR3 is CASSPLIRGEAFF. The CDR3 bases are TGTGCCAGCAGCCCCCTAATCAGGGGTGAAGCTTTCTTT.

The chain couples TRBV7-8 to TRBJ2-1; D is unclear. The length of the CDR3 is 15 residues. Trimming removed 1 base at V and 2 bases at J, with 9 bases between. Germline assignment: CDR1 SGHVS and CDR2 FQNEAQ. This chain's CDR3 is CASSLGGQAYNEQFF. CDR3 DNA: TGTGCCAGCAGCTTAGGAGGTCAGGCCTACAATGAGCAGTTCTTC. Full variable domain (outside the CDR3, taken from reference TRBV7-8 and TRBJ2-1): GAGVSQSPRYKVAKRGQDVALRCDPISGHVSLFWYQQALGQGPEFLTYFQNEAQLDKSGLPSDRFFAERPEGSVSTLKIQRTQQEDSAVYLCASSLGGQAYNEQFFGPGTRLTVL.

The rearrangement joins TRBV7-2 to TRBJ2-7, with 12 bases identical to TRBD2. With V trimmed by 0 bases and J by 0 bases, 6 bases remained unmatched. Germline lookup yields CDR1 SGHTA and CDR2 FQGNSA. The CDR3 covers 18 residues. The CDR3 reads CASSLARTSGISSYEQYF. CDR3 sequence (DNA): TGTGCCAGCAGCTTAGCGCGGACTAGCGGGATAAGCTCCTACGAGCAGTACTTC.

The chain links TRBV28 to TRBJ1-2, with D maybe TRBD1 (6 bases). Between the trimmed V and J ends, which lost 3 bases and 5 bases, there was a span of 13 bases. The germline V gene has CDR1 MDHEN and CDR2 SYDVKM. CDR3 size: 14 residues. CDR3 bases: TGTGCCAGCAGTTTGGCCGGGACACAATATGGCTACACCTTC. Its translation: CASSLAGTQYGYTF.

The chain employs TRBV10-2 and TRBJ2-2, with D unresolved. With 2 bases removed from V and 3 bases from J, the gap between germline ends came to 7 bases. This CDR3 has 14 amino acids. Looked up from germline, CDR1 is WSHSY and CDR2 is SAAADI. CDR3 residues: CASSEGHDTGELFF. The CDR3 bases are TGCGCCAGCAGTGAGGGCCACGACACCGGGGAGCTGTTTTTT.

This clone was counted a few times. This chain connects TRBV7-9 to TRBJ1-2; D might be TRBD1 (5 bases). Trimming left V 5 bases short and J 4 bases short, with 8 bases between. This CDR3 is built from 12 residues. CDR1 is SEHNR, CDR2 FQNEAQ, per germline (reference sequence). The CDR3 nucleotides read TGTGCCAGCAGCAGGGACGGCTATGGCTACACCTTC. Translation gives CASSRDGYGYTF.

The V and J genes are TRBV10-1 and TRBJ2-7, with 8 bases identical to TRBD2. Germline V lookup: CDR1 WNHNN, CDR2 SYGVQD (reference sequence). With V trimmed by 3 bases and J by 3 bases, 7 bases remained unmatched. This CDR3 is 15 amino acids long. CDR3 sequence reads: CASSDSGNPVYEQYF. CDR3 in DNA: TGCGCCAGCAGTGATAGCGGGAACCCCGTCTACGAGCAGTACTTC.

V and J are TRBV4-3 and TRBJ2-7, with 10 bases identical to TRBD2. With 0 bases clipped from V and 2 bases from J, the junction kept 10 bases outside the gene matches. The CDR3 contains 18 residues. Germline lookup yields CDR1 LGHNA and CDR2 YSLEER. In DNA, the CDR3 is TGCGCCAGCAGCCAAGATCTCCCACTAGCGGGGAAAACCTACGAGCAGTACTTC. It translates to CASSQDLPLAGKTYEQYF.

V and J are TRBV7-9 and TRBJ1-1; no reliable D call. V was trimmed by 4 bases and J by 6 bases, leaving 9 bases between them. Germline CDR1 reads SEHNR; CDR2 reads FQNEAQ (reference sequence). The CDR3 runs 12 residues. This CDR3 is CASSSFPSEAFF. The CDR3 DNA is TGTGCCAGCAGCTCTTTCCCGTCTGAAGCTTTCTTT. The full variable domain, in which reference TRBV7-9 and TRBJ1-1 provide the parts outside the CDR3, is DTGVSQNPRHKITKRGQNVTFRCDPISEHNRLYWYRQTLGQGPEFLTYFQNEAQLEKSRLLSDRFSAERPKGSFSTLEIQRTEQGDSAMYLCASSSFPSEAFFGQGTRLTVV.

The V call is TRBV2, the J call TRBJ2-2; tentatively, D is TRBD1 (6 bases). CDR1 is SNHLY and CDR2 is FYNNEI in the germline V gene. The CDR3 runs 14 residues. The V gene lost 6 bases and the J gene lost 0 bases, with 8 bases spanning the gap. The CDR3 protein is CASSGTSNTGELFF. The CDR3 region has the DNA TGTGCCAGCAGCGGGACATCGAACACCGGGGAGCTGTTTTTT.

The chain combines TRBV2 with TRBJ2-5; TRBD2 is a possible D gene (5 bases). The CDR3 has 13 residues. Germline CDR1 reads SNHLY; CDR2 reads FYNNEI. Trimming shortened V by 5 bases and J by 4 bases, and 11 bases separated the two germline ends. The CDR3 loop reads CASSYTEGETQYF. The CDR3 coding sequence is TGTGCCAGCAGTTATACAGAGGGAGAGACCCAGTACTTC.

This clone was counted a single time. The chain joins TRBV11-2 to TRBJ2-3; 9 bases match TRBD2. The ends lost 4 bases at V and 8 bases at J; junction bases unmatched: 22. CDR1 and CDR2 (germline): SGHAT, FQNNGV. The CDR3 has 19 residues. CDR3 in amino acids: CASSSIKRPAGGHIGTQYF. Here the CDR3 DNA reads TGTGCCAGCAGCTCCATCAAAAGGCCTGCGGGAGGGCATATAGGTACGCAGTATTTT.

The chain recombines TRBV27 with TRBJ1-1; D may be TRBD1 (5 bases). Trimming removed 6 bases at V and 4 bases at J, with 15 bases between. Germline V lookup: CDR1 MNHEY, CDR2 SMNVEV (reference sequence). CDR3 length: 14 amino acids. The CDR3 loop reads CASRLGGISTEAFF. The CDR3 region has the DNA TGTGCCAGCAGGTTGGGGGGGATCAGCACTGAAGCTTTCTTT.

The chain links TRBV30 to TRBJ2-1; D is uncertain. Deletions cut 2 bases from V and 4 bases from J, with 9 bases between. The length of the CDR3 is 13 residues. In germline, CDR1 is GTSNPN, CDR2 SVGIG (reference sequence). The CDR3 loop is CAWSLDQYNEQFF. In nucleotides, the CDR3 is TGTGCCTGGAGTCTTGACCAGTACAATGAGCAGTTCTTC.

The chain joins TRBV7-9 to TRBJ2-1; 8 bases agree with TRBD2. CDR1 and CDR2 (germline): SEHNR, FQNEAQ (reference sequence). Trimming at V came to 5 bases and at J to 3 bases, leaving 9 bases not matched to a gene. The CDR3 loop spans 16 amino acids. CDR3 DNA: TGTGCCAGCAGCCCCCTTGCGGGAGGAAGCTACAATGAGCAGTTCTTC. This gives the protein CASSPLAGGSYNEQFF.

The chain uses TRBV7-2 and TRBJ2-7, with 9 bases fitting TRBD2. Looked up from germline, CDR1 is SGHTA and CDR2 is FQGNSA. V shed 2 bases and J 6 bases; nucleotides not matched to a gene: 5. The CDR3 length is 14 residues. Here the CDR3 DNA reads TGTGCCAGCAGCTTACTAGCGGGACCTCGCGAGCAGTACTTC. It translates to CASSLLAGPREQYF. Looking up the rest from reference TRBV7-2 and TRBJ2-7 gives the full variable domain: GAGVSQSPSNKVTEKGKDVELRCDPISGHTALYWYRQSLGQGLEFLIYFQGNSAPDKSGLPSDRFSAERTGGSVSTLTIQRTQQEDSAVYLCASSLLAGPREQYFGPGTRLTVT.

Notes on this clone: At the DNA level, this CDR3 is encoded by other sequences in the same sample as well. V and J are TRBV4-1 and TRBJ1-1; D is undetermined. V dropped 1 base and J dropped 0 bases, with 6 bases sitting between them. This CDR3 has 14 residues. Germline lookup yields CDR1 MGHRA and CDR2 YSYEKL. The CDR3 sequence: CASSQGQMNTEAFF. In DNA, the CDR3 is TGCGCCAGCAGCCAAGGGCAGATGAACACTGAAGCTTTCTTT.

The V call is TRBV5-8, the J call TRBJ2-5; D is unclear. V gave up 3 bases and J gave up 5 bases, with 11 bases separating them. In germline, CDR1 is SGHTS, CDR2 YDEGEE. CDR3 length equals 13 residues. CDR3 DNA: TGTGCCAGCAGCTCGTACCACGGGGAGACCCAGTACTTC. It translates to CASSSYHGETQYF.

CDR3 DNA: TGCGCCAGCAGCAACTCATTGGCGTACACTGAAGCTTTCTTT. Translated, it gives CASSNSLAYTEAFF. V and J are TRBV5-1 and TRBJ1-1; no firm D call. This CDR3 has 14 residues. CDR1 is SGHRS, CDR2 YFSETQ, per germline. V was cut by 4 bases and J by 3 bases, with 13 bases left in between.